This T cell receptor beta chain was observed in a study of blood T cell repertoires in COVID-19. Assay used: immunoSEQ multiplex PCR; TCRdb lists only in-frame clones, some missing. The sample yields more than 140,000 clones, 70% to 85% seen once. The germline V gene encodes CDR1 PRHDT and CDR2 FYEKMQ (reference sequence). V shed 5 bases and J shed 5 bases, with 10 bases lying between them. This CDR3 is 14 amino acids long. The V gene is TRBV13, the J gene TRBJ1-6; perhaps TRBD1 as D (5 bases). The sample taken for sequencing was peripheral blood. The receptor was derived from a woman in her 50s in a cohort sampled during active or convalescent COVID-19. This CDR3 is CASSPGRNNSPLHF. The CDR3 DNA reads TGTGCCAGCAGCCCAGGGCGAAATAATTCACCCCTCCACTTT. Full variable domain (rest looked up from reference TRBV13 and TRBJ1-6): AAGVIQSPRHLIKEKRETATLKCYPIPRHDTVYWYQQGPGQDPQFLISFYEKMQSDKGSIPDRFSAQQFSDYHSELNMSSLELGDSALYFCASSPGRNNSPLHFGNGTRLTVT.